The 12 T cell receptor beta chains in this list originate from one sample, sequenced in a study of PD-L1 blockade in urothelial cancer. Produced via immunoSEQ multiplex PCR; TCRdb's table is partial and in-frame only. This sample carries some 45,000 clones, 80% of them seen once, and the ten largest clones take 15% to 20%. The time point was: pretreatment peripheral blood. This specimen consisted of PBMCs, obtained around atezolizumab (anti-PD-L1) treatment. The receptors derive from a man aged 60 to 69 with urothelial cancer.

The chain combines TRBV7-2 with TRBJ1-3; D might be TRBD1 (6 bases). V was shortened by 8 bases and J by 0 bases, with 11 bases between the two germline ends. The V gene's germline CDR1 is SGHTA and CDR2 FQGNSA. This CDR3 is 14 amino acids long. CDR3: CASARDNSGNTIYF. CDR3 nucleotides: TGTGCCAGCGCCCGGGACAACTCTGGAAACACCATATATTTT. The full variable domain, rest sourced from reference TRBV7-2 and TRBJ1-3, is GAGVSQSPSNKVTEKGKDVELRCDPISGHTALYWYRQSLGQGLEFLIYFQGNSAPDKSGLPSDRFSAERTGGSVSTLTIQRTQQEDSAVYLCASARDNSGNTIYFGEGSWLTVV.

V and J are TRBV2 and TRBJ1-1; D might be TRBD1 (6 bases). The V end lost 5 bases, the J end lost 7 bases, and 14 bases lay between the germline ends. The CDR3 spans 13 residues. Germline-derived CDR1 and CDR2 are SNHLY and FYNNEI. CDR3 amino acids: CASSIIQGSEAFF. The DNA for the CDR3 is TGTGCCAGCAGTATCATACAGGGAAGTGAAGCTTTCTTT.

The CDR3 DNA sequence: TGTGCCAGCAGCTTAGCCCTCCGGAACACCGGGGAGCTGTTTTTT. Its translation: CASSLALRNTGELFF. This chain joins TRBV7-9 and TRBJ2-2; D is unresolved. Trimming took 0 bases from V and 1 from J, leaving 6 bases between them. The CDR3 spans 15 residues. Germline V gene lookup returns CDR1 SEHNR and CDR2 FQNEAQ (reference sequence).

CDR3 sequence: CASSPKGASYNEQFF. The DNA of the CDR3 is TGTGCCAGCAGCCCCAAGGGGGCCTCCTACAATGAGCAGTTCTTC. The V call is TRBV5-8, the J call TRBJ2-1; the match to TRBD1 covers 7 bases. The J segment lost 0 bases and the V segment lost 4 bases, leaving 4 bases of the junction unmatched. This CDR3 is built from 15 residues. The germline V gene has CDR1 SGHTS and CDR2 YDEGEE.

This clone was seen once. The J gene is TRBJ1-5, the V gene TRBV6-1; D is possibly TRBD1 (5 bases). Germline CDR1 reads MNHNS; CDR2 reads SASEGT. The CDR3 consists of 12 residues. Trimming took off 4 bases at V and 7 bases at J, with 8 bases between the two ends. The CDR3 is CASSADRQPQHF. CDR3 in DNA: TGTGCCAGCAGTGCCGACAGACAGCCCCAGCATTTT.

The V gene is TRBV18, the J gene TRBJ1-5, with 8 positions matching TRBD1. CDR1 and CDR2 (germline): KGHSH, LQKENI. The CDR3 covers 16 residues. The ends lost 4 bases at V and 6 bases at J; junction bases unmatched: 11. CDR3 sequence (DNA): TGTGCCAGCTCACACGAGTCTCAGGGGGCCGTTCAGCCCCAGCATTTT. Its protein is CASSHESQGAVQPQHF.

This clone was detected only once. This chain links TRBV5-6 with TRBJ2-7; maybe TRBD1 (5 bases). Germline CDR1 is SGHDT and CDR2 is YYEEEE. V lost 1 base, J lost 1 base, and 9 bases lay in between. This CDR3 spans 14 amino acids. The CDR3 loop is CASSLFRQSYEQYF. The CDR3, as DNA: TGTGCCAGCAGCTTGTTTAGACAGTCCTACGAGCAGTACTTC.

This clone was seen more than once but under ten times. V gene TRBV5-5 combines with J gene TRBJ1-2; D call uncertain. The CDR3 loop spans 13 amino acids. Trimming took off 4 bases at V and 4 bases at J, with 11 bases between the two ends. The V gene's germline CDR1 is SGHKS and CDR2 YYEKEE (reference sequence). In DNA form, the CDR3 reads TGTGCCAGCAGCCCGGGGTTGCTCTATGGCTACACCTTC. This codes for CASSPGLLYGYTF.

The chain links TRBV7-2 to TRBJ2-7, with TRBD2 matching 10 bases. The junction had 9 bases not matched to a gene; V was cut back by 5 bases and J by 2 bases. Germline V gene lookup returns CDR1 SGHTA and CDR2 FQGNSA. This CDR3 spans 16 amino acids. The chain's CDR3 is CASSPSSGRAPYEQYF. CDR3 DNA sequence: TGTGCCAGCAGCCCGTCAAGCGGGAGGGCCCCCTACGAGCAGTACTTC.

The rearrangement links TRBV27 to TRBJ2-1, with 12 bases matching TRBD1. CDR3 length equals 16 residues. The J segment lost 10 bases and the V segment lost 5 bases, leaving 12 bases of the junction unmatched. CDR1 is MNHEY, CDR2 SMNVEV, per germline (reference sequence). As DNA, the CDR3 is TGTGCCAGCAGTCCGACAGGGACAGGGGGCGGGAGGGAGCAGTTCTTC. Translation gives CASSPTGTGGGREQFF.

The chain joins TRBV28 to TRBJ1-1; D is unclear. Trimming left V 1 base short and J 8 bases short, with 11 bases between. The CDR3 is made up of 13 amino acids. CDR1 and CDR2 (germline): MDHEN, SYDVKM. The CDR3 nucleotides are TGTGCCAGCAGTTTATTGGCGGGAGGGGAAGCTTTCTTT. This gives the protein CASSLLAGGEAFF. Full variable domain (missing parts from reference TRBV28 and TRBJ1-1): DVKVTQSSRYLVKRTGEKVFLECVQDMDHENMFWYRQDPGLGLRLIYFSYDVKMKEKGDIPEGYSVSREKKERFSLILESASTNQTSMYLCASSLLAGGEAFFGQGTRLTVV.

The rearrangement uses TRBV19 and TRBJ1-1; 7 bases are a match to TRBD1. The V and J ends lost 8 bases and 5 bases, in that order; junction bases with no gene match: 8. Germline V CDR1 and CDR2: LNHDA, SQIVND (reference sequence). This CDR3 region has 13 residues. CDR3 bases: TGTGCCAGTGGACAGGCGGGGAGGACTGAAGCTTTCTTT. Its translation: CASGQAGRTEAFF.